This is a list of T cell receptor beta chains from one sample in a study of T-cell reconstitution after alpha-beta-depleted transplantation in children. TCRdb re-called the PCR reads through MiXCR, storing one row per CDR3 protein. This table holds about 420,000 distinct CDR3 sequences, 15% to 20% found once. The source material was PBMCs, mostly from graft donor cells, sampled 360 days after TCRalphabeta/CD19-depleted stem cell transplant. All receptors derive from a boy less than two years old who had a stem cell transplant for Wiskott-Aldrich syndrome, so the T cells may come from the graft donor. Both conserved end residues are trimmed from each CDR3. The order of the fields is J gene, CDR3 length, V gene, CDR3 protein.

>TRBJ2-3|12|TRBV25-1
ASSDPTRLDTQY
>TRBJ2-7|14|TRBV12-3/TRBV12-4
ASSRGRRRGSYEQY
>TRBJ2-2|13|TRBV6-2/TRBV6-3
ASSLRGTLRGELF
>TRBJ2-5|13|TRBV29-1
SVEDLQGQWGTQY
>TRBJ1-2|15|TRBV2
ASSGPSVRGSNYGYT
>TRBJ2-3|13|TRBV20-1
SATRTSGSTDTQY
>TRBJ2-1|14|TRBV12-3/TRBV12-4
ASSLALGAGEHEQF
>TRBJ2-7|11|TRBV12-3/TRBV12-4
AISTGLVYEQY
>TRBJ2-5|12|TRBV12-3/TRBV12-4
ASGGTSGGETQY
>TRBJ2-7|14|TRBV4-1
ASSLSSGTASYEQY
>TRBJ2-7|12|TRBV5-1
ASSFKGAAGEQY
>TRBJ2-7|11|TRBV20-1
SARALSSYEQY
>TRBJ1-4|12|TRBV9
ASSVVGTSEKLF
>TRBJ2-7|14|TRBV5-1
ASSRLALAGEAEQY
>TRBJ2-7|13|TRBV18
ASSPRVGFSYEQY
>TRBJ2-5|12|TRBV24-1
ATAAAWGQETQY
>TRBJ1-1|13|TRBV4-3
ASSQEFLGSAEAF
>TRBJ2-1|12|TRBV24-1
ATSEVRGSHEQF
>TRBJ2-3|12|TRBV5-1
ASTPGTNLITQY
>TRBJ1-1|12|TRBV3-1
ASSQTGGETEAF
>TRBJ2-2|13|TRBV5-1
ASSLGDRPTGELF
>TRBJ2-7|11|TRBV6-1
ASRPSSLYEQY
>TRBJ2-1|14|TRBV27
ASSLSATSPSNEQF
>TRBJ2-1|10|TRBV12-3/TRBV12-4
ASSFRWNEQF
>TRBJ2-1|10|TRBV12-3/TRBV12-4
ASSIPLVEQF
>TRBJ2-5|14|TRBV20-1
SATPYAGGDEETQY
>TRBJ1-2|12|TRBV2
ASSRQGWNYGYT
>TRBJ2-2|15|TRBV12-3/TRBV12-4
ASSRASGTTNTGELF
>TRBJ2-5|10|TRBV6-5
ASRGRTETQY
>TRBJ2-5|12|TRBV7-9
ASSAPGGRETQY
>TRBJ2-1|16|TRBV6-2/TRBV6-3
ASSYSGLKLSSYNEQF
>TRBJ2-1|15|TRBV7-9
ASSLTLRPRGIDEQF
>TRBJ2-5|11|TRBV29-1
SVALVEGETQY
>TRBJ2-5|9|TRBV29-1
SVGTGETQY
>TRBJ2-6|12|TRBV12-3/TRBV12-4
ASSFRVGANVLT